A single sample is the source of the 10 T cell receptor beta chains below, sequenced in a study of cytomegalovirus exposure and HLA in healthy donors. It was with 60 Vbeta and 13 Jbeta primers that the PCR ran. Profiling relied on immunoSEQ multiplex PCR, and the TCRdb table lists in-frame clones only, not all of them. The sample holds 85,000 to 90,000 clones, around 90% seen once. Sequencing input: PBMCs. These receptors all stem from a man aged 18 to 35 in good health and CMV-seronegative.

The V call is TRBV25-1, the J call TRBJ1-3; 7 bases align to TRBD1. Germline-derived CDR1 and CDR2 are MGHDK and SYGVNS. The trim removed 7 bases at V and 0 bases at J, leaving 3 bases unmatched. The CDR3 extends over 14 amino acids. The CDR3 loop is CASTGTVSGNTIYF. CDR3 nucleotides: TGTGCCAGCACGGGGACAGTCTCTGGAAACACCATATATTTT.

The V and J genes are TRBV5-4 and TRBJ2-2; 10 nucleotides match TRBD1. CDR3 length: 15 residues. The J segment lost 5 bases and the V segment lost 3 bases, leaving 4 bases of the junction unmatched. The germline CDR1 and CDR2 sequences are SGHNT and YYREEE (reference sequence). The CDR3: CASSSRQGATGELFF. CDR3 sequence (DNA): TGTGCCAGCAGCTCGAGACAGGGGGCAACCGGGGAGCTGTTTTTT.

This rearrangement joins TRBV19 to TRBJ2-1; 8 nucleotides line up with TRBD1. Trimming at V came to 3 bases and at J to 5 bases, leaving 3 bases not matched to a gene. The CDR3 is 14 residues long. The germline V gene has CDR1 LNHDA and CDR2 SQIVND (reference sequence). The CDR3 DNA reads as TGTGCCAGTAGTATTACAGGGGGGCACAATGAGCAGTTCTTC. It translates to CASSITGGHNEQFF.

Only a few counts were recorded for this clone. The J gene is TRBJ2-7, the V gene TRBV6-6, with D possibly matching TRBD1 (8 bases). This CDR3 is built from 15 residues. The germline V and J ends were trimmed by 6 bases and 0 bases, with 15 bases remaining between them. The germline gives CDR1 MNHNY, CDR2 SVGAGI (reference sequence). CDR3 DNA sequence: TGTGCCAGCAGAGCTACAGGGGGGGTCTCCTACGAGCAGTACTTC. Amino acids: CASRATGGVSYEQYF.

DNA of the CDR3: TGCAGCGTTGAAAACAGGGGGAATGAGCAGTTCTTC. It yields the protein CSVENRGNEQFF. The V and J genes are TRBV29-1 and TRBJ2-1; 8 bases are a match to TRBD1. The CDR3 covers 12 residues. With V trimmed by 2 bases and J by 7 bases, 1 base remained unmatched. The germline gives CDR1 SQVTM, CDR2 ANQGSEA.

The sample holds one count of this clone. This sequence joins TRBV12-1 and TRBJ1-6; the table gives TRBD1 as D, unverified against the DNA. TRBV12-1 has pseudogene status. The CDR3 runs 15 residues. The CDR3 loop reads CARTPLGESNSPLHF. CDR3 in DNA: TGTGCCAGAACACCTTTAGGGGAATCAAATTCACCCCTCCACTTT.

The chain links TRBV9 to TRBJ1-1; 9 bases align to TRBD1. The CDR3 has 14 amino acids. Germline trimming cut 2 bases from V and 4 bases from J; bases unmatched to any gene: 3. CDR1 is SGDLS and CDR2 is YYNGEE in the germline V gene. The CDR3, as DNA: TGTGCCAGCAGCGTCGGGACAGGGCTCACTGAAGCTTTCTTT. This gives the protein CASSVGTGLTEAFF.

This chain links TRBV28 with TRBJ2-7, with TRBD2 matching over 11 bases. This CDR3 comprises 15 residues. With V trimmed by 2 bases and J by 3 bases, 3 bases remained unmatched. Germline assignment: CDR1 MDHEN and CDR2 SYDVKM. CDR3 in DNA: TGTGCCAGCAGTTTAGCCACTAGCGGGGGCTACGAGCAGTACTTC. Encoded protein: CASSLATSGGYEQYF.

The chain combines TRBV6-1 with TRBJ1-5; weak D call: TRBD1 (5 bases). V gave up 6 bases and J gave up 6 bases, with 18 bases separating them. CDR3 length: 15 residues. CDR1 is MNHNS and CDR2 is SASEGT in the germline V gene. The CDR3 region is CASSPLGRATQPQHF. In DNA, the CDR3 is TGTGCCAGCAGCCCTTTGGGCAGGGCGACTCAGCCCCAGCATTTT.

The chain employs TRBV29-1 and TRBJ2-1, with D maybe TRBD2 (6 bases). CDR3 length: 14 amino acids. Trimming removed 7 bases from V and 4 bases from J, with 17 bases in between. Germline-derived CDR1 and CDR2 are SQVTM and ANQGSEA. The CDR3 protein is CSALRGLRYNEQFF. In DNA form, the CDR3 reads TGCAGCGCCCTAAGGGGACTTAGATACAATGAGCAGTTCTTC.